This TCR beta chain was identified during a study of spatial heterogeneity in lung cancer. General study results and limits: The study found that expanded intratumoral alpha and beta TCR counts tracked tumor mutation counts.

Time point in this sample: sample taken at primary tumor resection. The donor group consisted of around 70 patients who had untreated, early-stage non-small cell lung cancer. In regard to this clonotype: Its cognate antigen is unknown.

TCRdb itself ran the 5' RACE reads through MiXCR, one entry per CDR3 protein. The data contain fewer than 8,500 distinct CDR3 sequences, 7% of them singletons. The CDR3 spans 16 residues. Trimming at V came to 6 bases and at J to 5 bases, leaving 13 bases not matched to a gene. The germline V gene encodes CDR1 MNHEY and CDR2 SMNVEV (reference sequence). The TCR was taken from a female donor with early-stage non-small cell lung cancer. The specimen comprised lung tumor tissue, sampled at surgery. This chain connects TRBV27 to TRBJ2-1; TRBD1 matches at 7 bases. The CDR3 spells CASSSGTDLYNNEQFF. Written as DNA, the CDR3 is TGTGCCAGCAGCAGTGGGACAGATCTTTACAACAATGAGCAGTTCTTC.